This T cell receptor (beta chain) emerged from a study of blood T cell repertoires in COVID-19. Sequencing was performed with immunoSEQ multiplex PCR; in TCRdb, only in-frame clones are kept and a portion is missing. The sample comprises about 330,000 clones, around four fifths of which are singletons, and around 1.2% rests with the top ten. Germline V gene lookup returns CDR1 LNHDA and CDR2 SQIVND (reference sequence). The ends were cut back, 3 bases at V and 4 bases at J, with 9 bases in the middle. There are 14 residues in the CDR3. Sequencing was done on a sample of peripheral blood. This chain connects TRBV19 to TRBJ1-4; the D gene is possibly TRBD1 (5 bases). The TCR was taken from a woman in her 50s with acute or convalescent COVID-19. The CDR3 coding sequence is TGTGCCAGTAGTATGAGACAGCTTAATGAAAAACTGTTTTTT. It codes for CASSMRQLNEKLFF.